The text below deals with one TCR beta chain. The antigen is unknown. This sample is drawn from a study of T-cell memory formation after mild COVID-19. One entry per CDR3 protein results from TCRdb running MiXCR on the 5' RACE reads. In the table there are about 270,000 distinct CDR3 sequences, around 15% of which are singletons. Study-wide results and limits: For second-wave clones that peaked at day 37, SARS-CoV-2 specificity went unverified. Mostly located in CM and EM were contracting CD4+ clones, with contracting CD8+ clones located in EMRA.

The clonotype originates from a man younger than 35 who had mild COVID-19 (a few samples of this study predate the infection). Cell type and time point are not known. The specimen was PBMCs or a T cell subset sorted from them (not recorded which).

The CDR3 DNA reads as TGTGCCAGCAGCCTACCCTGGGGGGGCTATGGCTACACCTTC. Protein: CASSLPWGGYGYTF. This sequence joins TRBV7-9 and TRBJ1-2; D may be TRBD1 (5 bases). CDR1 is SEHNR, CDR2 FQNEAQ, per germline (reference sequence). This CDR3 has 14 amino acids. Between the trimmed V and J ends, which lost 5 bases and 4 bases, there was a span of 14 bases. Drawing the rest from reference TRBV7-9 and TRBJ1-2, the complete variable domain is DTGVSQNPRHKITKRGQNVTFRCDPISEHNRLYWYRQTLGQGPEFLTYFQNEAQLEKSRLLSDRFSAERPKGSFSTLEIQRTEQGDSAMYLCASSLPWGGYGYTFGSGTRLTVV.